The entry below describes one T cell receptor (beta chain). Its target is unknown. The record originates from a study of cytomegalovirus exposure and HLA in healthy donors. Study information: Earlier, 100 million to 120 million unique TCR beta sequences were recovered from roughly 170 million T cells by an analysis. When roughly 420 donors were genotyped, roughly 82% of them were found to fall in the Caucasian-associated ancestry cluster.

Study outcomes and limitations: The study had only CMV serostatus as immune exposure information. With high specificity and sensitivity, the classifier reportedly diagnosed cytomegalovirus status.

Primers: 60 Vbeta forward and 13 Jbeta reverse. Assay: immunoSEQ multiplex PCR; the TCRdb copy retains only in-frame clones and omits some. The sample consists of about 130,000 clones, around 82% of them appearing once. The CDR3 is made up of 12 amino acids. The germline gives CDR1 MGHDK, CDR2 SYGVNS. Trimming took off 4 bases at V and 12 bases at J, with 15 bases between the two ends. The sequenced sample consisted of PBMCs. The genes are TRBV25-1 and TRBJ1-1; no reliable D call. This clonotype originated in a boy aged 5 to 17 in good health and CMV-seronegative. CDR3: CASSVPQQKSFF. The CDR3 coding sequence is TGTGCCAGCAGTGTCCCCCAACAGAAGTCTTTCTTT.